These 25 T cell receptor beta chains originate from one sample sequenced in a study of blood T cells in healthy people across ages. With a J-beta primer mix and a sample-barcoded 5' primer, a second PCR ran about 7 to 12 cycles. Via MiXCR, TCRdb re-called the 5' RACE reads, giving one row per CDR3 protein. The data hold some 750,000 distinct CDR3 sequences, with approximately 22% observed a single time. Sequenced input: blood. The origin of the receptors is a man aged 65 to 85 in good health.

The chain has TRBV6-6 and TRBJ2-3; the match to TRBD2 covers 7 bases. In germline, CDR1 is MNHNY, CDR2 SVGAGI (reference sequence). V dropped 6 bases and J dropped 5; count of bases not matched to a gene: 11. CDR3 length: 15 residues. CDR3 coding DNA: TGTGCCAGCAGGACTACTAGCGATGTGAAAGATACGCAGTATTTT. Translation: CASRTTSDVKDTQYF.

The CDR3 DNA is TGTGCCAGCACTTCTAGACAGGGGGCCGTGGGATATAGCAATCAGCCCCAGCATTTT. Amino acids: CASTSRQGAVGYSNQPQHF. The chain links TRBV28 to TRBJ1-5, with 10 positions matching TRBD1. The germline V gene has CDR1 MDHEN and CDR2 SYDVKM. The V and J ends lost 7 bases and 0 bases, in that order; junction bases with no gene match: 15. This CDR3 has 19 residues.

J is TRBJ2-5 and V is TRBV6-2 or TRBV6-3; the match to TRBD1 covers 8 bases. Gene TRBJ2-1 matches the end of the DNA better, so the J call may be wrong. The CDR3 contains 13 residues. CDR1 and CDR2 (germline): MNHEY, SVGEGT. CDR3 nucleotides: TGTGCCAGCGGAGGGACAGGTTACAATGAGCAGTTCTTC. This gives the protein CASGGTGYNEQFF.

The genes are TRBV15 and TRBJ1-4; weak D call: TRBD1 (5 bases). Germline assignment: CDR1 LNHNV and CDR2 YYDKDF (reference sequence). The CDR3 consists of 14 residues. The V end lost 0 bases, the J end lost 3 bases, and 5 bases lay between the germline ends. The CDR3 DNA is TGTGCCACCAGCAGAGAGGGGGCTAATGAAAAACTGTTTTTT. Translated: CATSREGANEKLFF.

This clonotype occurred many times. The V gene is TRBV7-9, the J gene TRBJ1-2; no definite D call. The CDR3 length is 14 residues. The germline V gene encodes CDR1 SEHNR and CDR2 FQNEAQ (reference sequence). Trimming shortened V by 3 bases and J by 4 bases, and 12 bases separated the two germline ends. CDR3 in amino acids: CASSFEVETYGYTF. The CDR3, as DNA: TGTGCCAGCAGCTTCGAAGTGGAGACCTATGGCTACACCTTC.

The rearrangement joins TRBV6-6 to TRBJ2-5; no clear D. V was cut by 0 bases and J by 1 base, with 12 bases left in between. Germline-derived CDR1 and CDR2 are MNHNY and SVGAGI (reference sequence). The CDR3 spans 16 residues. The DNA of the CDR3 is TGTGCCAGCAGTTACTCGGAACTCAGATTCCAAGAGACCCAGTACTTC. Protein sequence: CASSYSELRFQETQYF.

This clonotype was picked up a small number of times. CDR3 amino acids: CASSFRAPDLTDTQYF. The CDR3, as DNA: TGCGCCAGCAGCTTTCGAGCTCCTGACCTCACAGATACGCAGTATTTT. This chain connects TRBV5-1 to TRBJ2-3; D remains ambiguous. CDR1 is SGHRS and CDR2 is YFSETQ in the germline V gene. The CDR3 is made up of 16 amino acids. V was clipped by 2 bases and J by 2 bases, with 15 bases between them.

This clonotype was detected only a few times. The gene calls are TRBV20-1 and TRBJ1-2; D is undetermined. The CDR3 is 13 amino acids. The V and J ends lost 6 bases and 2 bases respectively, with 13 bases between them. Germline V gene sequence: CDR1 DFQATT, CDR2 SNEGSKA (reference sequence). CDR3 protein: CSALGGQNYGYTF. The CDR3 DNA follows: TGCAGTGCACTTGGAGGGCAGAACTATGGCTACACCTTC.

This clonotype showed up just a few times. CDR3 nucleotides: TGTGCCAGCAGCTTGGTAGCTAGCGGTCACCGCACAGATACGCAGTATTTT. Protein product: CASSLVASGHRTDTQYF. This rearrangement joins TRBV5-6 to TRBJ2-3; 7 bases are a match to TRBD2. This CDR3 comprises 17 residues. The junction had 8 bases not matched to a gene; V was cut back by 0 bases and J by 1 base. From germline, CDR1 is SGHDT and CDR2 YYEEEE.

The rearrangement uses TRBV7-8 and TRBJ1-2; D might be TRBD1 (5 bases). The CDR3 has 13 amino acids. The V end was cut by 11 bases, the J end by 3 bases, with 16 bases between. Germline CDR1 SGHVS, CDR2 FQNEAQ. The chain's CDR3 is CASAEGADYGYTF. The CDR3 DNA reads as TGTGCCTCAGCGGAAGGGGCGGACTATGGCTACACCTTC.

The sample holds a few counts of this clonotype. J is TRBJ2-2 and V is TRBV11-2; D is ambiguous. CDR3 length: 15 amino acids. Germline CDR1 is SGHAT and CDR2 is FQNNGV. V was pared by 5 bases and J by 1 base, with 11 bases between. CDR3 region: CASSVWSKNTGELFF. For the CDR3, the DNA is TGTGCCAGCAGCGTATGGTCCAAGAACACCGGGGAGCTGTTTTTT.

This clonotype was found a few times. The chain combines TRBV5-1 with TRBJ1-1; 11 bases align to TRBD1. The CDR3 is 18 amino acids. Germline assignment: CDR1 SGHRS and CDR2 YFSETQ. The trim removed 2 bases at V and 4 bases at J, leaving 13 bases unmatched. CDR3 bases: TGCGCCAGCAGCTTTTCTCCCCCGGGACAGGGGGTCGGCACTGAAGCTTTCTTT. Amino acid sequence: CASSFSPPGQGVGTEAFF. The variable domain in full, completed from reference TRBV5-1 and TRBJ1-1, reads KAGVTQTPRYLIKTRGQQVTLSCSPISGHRSVSWYQQTPGQGLQFLFEYFSETQRNKGNFPGRFSGRQFSNSRSEMNVSTLELGDSALYLCASSFSPPGQGVGTEAFFGQGTRLTVV.

This chain joins TRBV15 and TRBJ2-5, with D uncertain. The J call may be wrong; the DNA end is better matched by TRBJ2-7. The CDR3 has 13 amino acids. The germline gives CDR1 LNHNV, CDR2 YYDKDF (reference sequence). CDR3 sequence: CATRDLTSYEQYF. CDR3 bases: TGTGCCACCAGGGACCTTACCTCCTACGAGCAGTACTTC.

This clonotype was detected once. The chain couples TRBV19 to TRBJ2-1; 7 bases are a match to TRBD1. Trimming removed 5 bases from V and 9 bases from J; junction bases left unmatched: 16. The CDR3 covers 16 residues. CDR1 LNHDA and CDR2 SQIVND come from the germline V gene (reference sequence). CDR3 loop: CASSSRSGQRSSEQFF. CDR3 sequence (DNA): TGTGCCAGTAGTTCAAGATCGGGACAGAGGAGTAGTGAGCAGTTCTTC.

The chain couples TRBV20-1 to TRBJ1-2; TRBD1 matches 7 bases. Germline CDR1 reads DFQATT; CDR2 reads SNEGSKA (reference sequence). V lost 1 base to trimming and J lost 5 bases; unmatched junction nucleotides: 13. The CDR3 sequence is 16 residues long. The CDR3 protein is CSARVFLVTGTYGYTF. Written as DNA, the CDR3 is TGCAGTGCTAGAGTCTTTTTAGTGACAGGGACATATGGCTACACCTTC.

The chain is built from TRBV7-9 and TRBJ1-5; D gene uncertain. The CDR3 consists of 13 residues. Germline CDR1 and CDR2: SEHNR and FQNEAQ (reference sequence). Trimming took 5 bases from V and 9 from J, leaving 14 bases between them. CDR3 sequence reads: CASSPTEVGPQHF. The CDR3 DNA reads TGTGCCAGCAGCCCCACTGAGGTAGGGCCCCAGCATTTT.

This chain joins TRBV11-2 and TRBJ1-1; possible D gene TRBD1, 5 bases. The CDR3 is 16 residues long. V dropped 5 bases and J dropped 0 bases, with 16 bases sitting between them. Looked up from germline, CDR1 is SGHAT and CDR2 is FQNNGV. The CDR3, as DNA: TGTGCCAGCAGCCCCCTGGGGGGTTTCCTGAACACTGAAGCTTTCTTT. Translated: CASSPLGGFLNTEAFF.

This chain joins TRBV7-2 and TRBJ2-4, with 10 bases identical to TRBD2. Germline V lookup: CDR1 SGHTA, CDR2 FQGNSA. CDR3 length: 16 amino acids. V trimming: 4 bases; J trimming: 0 bases; junction bases outside the gene matches: 3. The CDR3 loop is CASSSSGSSAKNIQYF. CDR3 nucleotide sequence: TGTGCCAGCAGCTCTAGCGGGAGCTCAGCCAAAAACATTCAGTACTTC.

This clonotype was counted a few times. The chain links TRBV2 to TRBJ2-1; 8 positions agree with TRBD2. CDR1 SNHLY and CDR2 FYNNEI come from the germline V gene. The V segment lost 7 bases and the J segment 2 bases; nucleotides outside the gene matches: 4. The CDR3 loop spans 14 amino acids. The CDR3: CASKETSAYNEQFF. CDR3 nucleotides: TGTGCCAGCAAAGAGACTAGCGCCTACAATGAGCAGTTCTTC.

The V and J genes are TRBV12-3 or TRBV12-4 and TRBJ1-1; no reliable D call. This CDR3 region has 14 residues. V was trimmed by 7 bases and J by 2 bases, leaving 14 bases between them. DNA of the CDR3: TGTGCCAGCACGAGTCCCGCCCGAAACACTGAAGCTTTCTTT. Its protein product is CASTSPARNTEAFF.

The chain is built from TRBV20-1 and TRBJ2-6; D is undetermined. CDR1 is DFQATT, CDR2 SNEGSKA, per germline (reference sequence). The V end lost 6 bases, the J end lost 0 bases, and 18 bases lay between the germline ends. This CDR3 comprises 17 residues. The chain's CDR3 is CSALTDTPTSGANVLTF. CDR3 coding DNA: TGCAGTGCGCTGACCGATACGCCGACCTCTGGGGCCAACGTCCTGACTTTC.

This clonotype was seen a few times. This rearrangement joins TRBV28 to TRBJ2-2; 8 bases match TRBD1. The CDR3 is 16 amino acids. The V gene's germline CDR1 is MDHEN and CDR2 SYDVKM. The trim removed 6 bases at V and 7 bases at J, leaving 13 bases unmatched. The CDR3 DNA sequence: TGTGCCAGCAGCCCCCCAGGGGGCCGGCGGGGCGGGGAGCTGTTTTTT. This sequence encodes CASSPPGGRRGGELFF.

The rearrangement uses TRBV29-1 and TRBJ1-3; unclear D gene. CDR1 is SQVTM and CDR2 is ANQGSEA in the germline V gene. V shed 1 base and J shed 2 bases, with 6 bases lying between them. The CDR3 contains 13 residues. DNA for the CDR3: TGCAGCGTTGAAGGGCATCCTGGAAACACCATATATTTT. It specifies CSVEGHPGNTIYF. Complete variable domain (other parts from reference TRBV29-1 and TRBJ1-3): SAVISQKPSRDICQRGTSLTIQCQVDSQVTMMFWYRQQPGQSLTLIATANQGSEATYESGFVIDKFPISRPNLTFSTLTVSNMSPEDSSIYLCSVEGHPGNTIYFGEGSWLTVV.

V usage is TRBV28 and J usage is TRBJ2-7, with D unclear. CDR3 length: 13 amino acids. CDR1 is MDHEN and CDR2 is SYDVKM in the germline V gene. V lost 5 bases, J lost 5 bases, and 13 bases lay in between. The CDR3 region is CASSLPSIHEQYF. The CDR3, as DNA: TGTGCCAGCAGTCTTCCCAGTATCCACGAGCAGTACTTC.

This clonotype was found a few times. Germline and junction disagree at one end, which may indicate a read error. This chain joins TRBV10-3 and TRBJ1-4; 7 bases align to TRBD1. CDR3 length: 15 amino acids. Germline V gene lookup returns CDR1 ENHRY and CDR2 SYGVKD. CDR3 loop: CAISDRGGGDEELFF. In nucleotides, the CDR3 is TGTGCCATCAGTGACCGTGGAGGGGGCGATGAAGAACTGTTTTTT.